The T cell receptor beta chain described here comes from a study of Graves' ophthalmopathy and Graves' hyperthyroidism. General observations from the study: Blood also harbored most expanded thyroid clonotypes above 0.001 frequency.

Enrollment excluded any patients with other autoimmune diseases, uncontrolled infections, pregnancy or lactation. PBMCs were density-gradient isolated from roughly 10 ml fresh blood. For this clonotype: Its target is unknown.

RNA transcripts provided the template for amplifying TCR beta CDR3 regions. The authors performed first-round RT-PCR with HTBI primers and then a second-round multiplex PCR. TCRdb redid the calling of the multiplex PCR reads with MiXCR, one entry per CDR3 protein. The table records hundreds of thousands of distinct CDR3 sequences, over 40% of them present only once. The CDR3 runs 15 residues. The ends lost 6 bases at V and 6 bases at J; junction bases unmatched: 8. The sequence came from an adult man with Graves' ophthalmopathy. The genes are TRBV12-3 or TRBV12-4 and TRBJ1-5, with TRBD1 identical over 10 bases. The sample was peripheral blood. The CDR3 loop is CASSQGQGFLQPQHF. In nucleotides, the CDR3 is TGTGCCAGCAGCCAGGGACAGGGGTTTCTTCAGCCCCAGCATTTT.